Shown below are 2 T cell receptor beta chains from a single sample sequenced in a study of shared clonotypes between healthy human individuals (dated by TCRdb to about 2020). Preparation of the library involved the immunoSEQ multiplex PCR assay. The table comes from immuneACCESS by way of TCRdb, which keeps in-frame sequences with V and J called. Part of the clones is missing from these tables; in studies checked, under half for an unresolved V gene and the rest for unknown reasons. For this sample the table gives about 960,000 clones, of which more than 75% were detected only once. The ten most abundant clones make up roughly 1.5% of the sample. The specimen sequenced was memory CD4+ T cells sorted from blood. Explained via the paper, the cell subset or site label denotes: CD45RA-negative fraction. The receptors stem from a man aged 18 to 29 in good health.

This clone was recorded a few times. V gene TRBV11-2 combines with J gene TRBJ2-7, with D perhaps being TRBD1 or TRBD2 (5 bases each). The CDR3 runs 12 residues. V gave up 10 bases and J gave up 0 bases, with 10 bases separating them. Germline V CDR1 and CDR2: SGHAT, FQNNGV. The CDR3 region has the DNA TGTGCCACCCGGGACGGCTCCTACGAGCAGTACTTC. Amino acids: CATRDGSYEQYF.

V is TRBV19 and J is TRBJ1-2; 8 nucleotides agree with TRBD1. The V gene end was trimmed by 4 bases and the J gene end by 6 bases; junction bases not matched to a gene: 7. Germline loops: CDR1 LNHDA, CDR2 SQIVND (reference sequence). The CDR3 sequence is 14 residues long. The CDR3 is CASSTGGATHGYTF. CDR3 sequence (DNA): TGTGCCAGTAGTACAGGGGGCGCAACCCATGGCTACACCTTC.